This T cell receptor beta chain was captured by sequencing in a study of blood T cells in healthy people across ages. Study results and limitations: Naive and antigen-experienced cells were not separated, limiting conclusive comparison. Long-lived donors had more naive CD4+ cells and higher diversity than aged donors. The study found TCR beta diversity correlated strongly with naive T cell percentage. Per million T cells, the diversity of TCR beta decreased roughly linearly as age advanced.

This clonotype was counted a few times. Its antigen is undetermined. It was with a sample-barcoded 5' primer and a J-beta primer mix that a second PCR of about 6 to 11 cycles was run. TCRdb reprocessed the 5' RACE reads with MiXCR, giving one entry per CDR3 protein. Of roughly 700,000 distinct CDR3 sequences detected, approximately 49% appear once; the ten largest clones hold around 32%. The CDR3 sequence is 14 residues long. V shed 2 bases and J shed 1 base, with 8 bases lying between them. The genes are TRBV12-3 or TRBV12-4 and TRBJ1-1; D is unclear. The specimen sequenced was blood. This TCR was sampled from a woman aged 55-70 years in good health. Here the CDR3 reads CASSLSYRNTEAFF. CDR3 sequence (DNA): TGTGCCAGCAGTTTAAGCTACAGGAACACTGAAGCTTTCTTT.